This T cell receptor (beta chain) was profiled in a study of post-analysis software for immune sequencing data. The study, taken as a whole, reports: Patients carried roughly 5 TRBV segments more frequently than controls did, and TRBV5-6, TRBV5-1 and TRBV20-1 were among them.

Unique-molecular-identifier-tagged TCR beta cDNA libraries were used. TCRdb reprocessed the PCR reads with MiXCR, giving one entry per CDR3 protein. The sample includes roughly 700,000 distinct CDR3 sequences, approximately 30% of them seen just once. Concerning this clonotype: Antigen: not known.

The germline V gene has CDR1 SEHNR and CDR2 FQNEAQ (reference sequence). V lost 3 bases, J lost 5 bases, and 19 bases lay in between. The CDR3 totals 16 residues. Sequencing was performed on blood. This receptor was obtained from a girl aged 5-17 years with multiple sclerosis. The V and J genes are TRBV7-9 and TRBJ2-5, with D perhaps matching TRBD1 or TRBD2 (5 bases each). As DNA, the CDR3 is TGTGCCAGCAGCTTTGGGTCTTGGGGGACCCAGGAGACCCAGTACTTC. This translates into CASSFGSWGTQETQYF.